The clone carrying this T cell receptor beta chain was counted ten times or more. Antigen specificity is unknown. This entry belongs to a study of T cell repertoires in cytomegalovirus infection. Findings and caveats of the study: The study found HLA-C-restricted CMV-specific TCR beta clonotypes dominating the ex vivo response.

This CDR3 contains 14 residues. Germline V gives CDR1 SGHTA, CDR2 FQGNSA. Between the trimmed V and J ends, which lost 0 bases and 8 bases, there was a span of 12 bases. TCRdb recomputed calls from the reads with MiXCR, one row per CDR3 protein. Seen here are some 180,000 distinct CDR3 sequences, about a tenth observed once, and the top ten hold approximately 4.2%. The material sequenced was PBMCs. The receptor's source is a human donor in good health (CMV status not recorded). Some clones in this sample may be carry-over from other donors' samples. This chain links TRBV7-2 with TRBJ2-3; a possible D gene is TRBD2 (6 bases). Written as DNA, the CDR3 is TGTGCCAGCAGCTTAGCTGTCAAAGCGGGTACGCAGTATTTT. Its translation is CASSLAVKAGTQYF. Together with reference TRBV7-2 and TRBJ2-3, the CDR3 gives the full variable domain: GAGVSQSPSNKVTEKGKDVELRCDPISGHTALYWYRQSLGQGLEFLIYFQGNSAPDKSGLPSDRFSAERTGGSVSTLTIQRTQQEDSAVYLCASSLAVKAGTQYFGPGTRLTVL.